The 26 T cell receptor beta chains in this list originate from one sample, sequenced in a study of radiotherapy plus CTLA-4 blockade in lung cancer. The assay was immunoSEQ multiplex PCR, and TCRdb's table has in-frame clones only and misses some. The table records some 62,000 clones, roughly 80% of them present only once. Sample: peripheral blood, taken from a patient treated with radiotherapy plus ipilimumab. These receptors originate from a human donor with non-small cell lung cancer who had a complete response to radiotherapy plus ipilimumab.

J is TRBJ2-5 and V is TRBV6-1; TRBD2 matches at 7 bases. The V gene end was trimmed by 4 bases and the J gene end by 1 base; junction bases not matched to a gene: 9. The CDR3 totals 16 residues. CDR1 MNHNS and CDR2 SASEGT come from the germline V gene. The CDR3 is CASSALGAGSQETQYF. For the CDR3, the DNA is TGTGCCAGCAGTGCACTAGGAGCGGGGTCCCAAGAGACCCAGTACTTC.

V and J are TRBV7-8 and TRBJ2-3; 11 bases fit TRBD1. The length of the CDR3 is 16 residues. The germline V gene encodes CDR1 SGHVS and CDR2 FQNEAQ. V was clipped by 5 bases and J by 1 base; unmatched bases: 5. The CDR3 coding sequence is TGTGCCAGCAGCACCCTGGGACAGGGGGGCACAGATACGCAGTATTTT. Residues: CASSTLGQGGTDTQYF.

The chain employs TRBV7-8 and TRBJ2-7; 9 positions agree with TRBD1. Germline CDR1 reads SGHVS; CDR2 reads FQNEAQ. The CDR3 has 16 amino acids. V lost 4 bases and J lost 1; bases outside the gene matches: 8. The CDR3 nucleotides are TGTGCCAGCAGCTACGGGACAGGGCTTTTTTCCTACGAGCAGTACGTC. It specifies CASSYGTGLFSYEQYV.

V is TRBV2 and J is TRBJ1-2; no reliable D call. The V gene's germline CDR1 is SNHLY and CDR2 FYNNEI. This CDR3 region has 12 residues. V was cut by 6 bases and J by 5 bases, with 10 bases left in between. CDR3 sequence reads: CASSKGPYGYTF. CDR3 sequence (DNA): TGTGCCAGCAGCAAAGGACCTTATGGCTACACCTTC.

The CDR3 is CASSLGSNQPQHF. For the CDR3, the DNA is TGCGCCAGCAGCTTGGGGTCCAATCAGCCCCAGCATTTT. The V call is TRBV5-1, the J call TRBJ1-5; D not certain. This CDR3 contains 13 residues. Germline V gene sequence: CDR1 SGHRS, CDR2 YFSETQ. Trimming pared 0 bases from V and 3 bases from J, leaving 4 bases between.

The chain links TRBV5-4 to TRBJ2-7; D call uncertain. Looked up from germline, CDR1 is SGHNT and CDR2 is YYREEE (reference sequence). The CDR3 contains 14 residues. Trimming took 1 base from V and 1 from J, leaving 9 bases between them. The CDR3 sequence: CASSLIGNSYEQYV. DNA of the CDR3: TGTGCCAGCAGCTTGATAGGGAATTCCTACGAGCAGTACGTC.

The chain recombines TRBV5-5 with TRBJ1-2; TRBD1 aligns across 9 bases. CDR1 SGHKS and CDR2 YYEKEE come from the germline V gene (reference sequence). This CDR3 contains 13 residues. Trimming took 3 bases from V and 3 from J; bases not matched to a gene: 0. This CDR3 is CASSWDRDYGYTF. DNA of the CDR3: TGTGCCAGCAGCTGGGACAGGGACTATGGCTACACCTTC.

The chain carries TRBV30 and TRBJ2-7; D possibly uses TRBD1 or TRBD2 (6 bases each). V lost 5 bases and J lost 9, with 11 bases in between. This CDR3 has 10 residues. CDR1 is GTSNPN and CDR2 is SVGIG in the germline V gene (reference sequence). CDR3 nucleotide sequence: TGTGCCTGGGGAGGGGGAGCGCAGTACTTC. It is translated as CAWGGGAQYF.

The gene calls are TRBV5-4 and TRBJ2-3, with D unresolved. Germline values: CDR1 SGHNT, CDR2 YYREEE (reference sequence). The CDR3 has 16 amino acids. Trimming shortened V by 0 bases and J by 2 bases, and 13 bases separated the two germline ends. The DNA for the CDR3 is TGTGCCAGCAGCTTGGGACCCAAAGAAAACACAGATACGCAGTATTTT. Its translation: CASSLGPKENTDTQYF.

J is TRBJ2-2 and V is TRBV7-8; a possible D gene is TRBD2 (6 bases). V lost 4 bases to trimming and J lost 3 bases, with 12 bases between them. The CDR3 spans 15 residues. CDR1 is SGHVS and CDR2 is FQNEAQ in the germline V gene. The CDR3 DNA reads TGTGCCAGCAGCTCCAAGCGGGTTCACACCGGGGAGCTGTTTTTT. Translating it yields CASSSKRVHTGELFF.

The chain joins TRBV15 to TRBJ2-1; 10 bases line up with TRBD2. Germline loops: CDR1 LNHNV, CDR2 YYDKDF (reference sequence). The CDR3 extends over 16 amino acids. The V and J ends lost 0 bases and 9 bases, in that order; junction bases with no gene match: 8. CDR3 DNA: TGTGCCACCAGCAGAGATCTAGCGGGAGCTGTCAGTGAGCAGTTCTTC. It yields the protein CATSRDLAGAVSEQFF.

The chain recombines TRBV10-2 with TRBJ1-2; TRBD1 matches at 9 bases. The germline V gene encodes CDR1 WSHSY and CDR2 SAAADI. The CDR3 sequence is 13 residues long. The ends lost 4 bases at V and 3 bases at J; junction bases unmatched: 0. CDR3 amino acids: CASSGTGDYGYTF. DNA for the CDR3: TGCGCCAGCAGTGGGACAGGGGACTATGGCTACACCTTC.

This chain joins TRBV4-1 and TRBJ2-1, with D perhaps matching TRBD1 (5 bases). Trimming took off 1 base at V and 3 bases at J, with 13 bases between the two ends. The CDR3 is made up of 16 amino acids. Germline-derived CDR1 and CDR2 are MGHRA and YSYEKL. The DNA of the CDR3 is TGCGCCAGCAGCCAAGTCCCAGGGTGGGTCTACAATGAGCAGTTCTTC. It translates to CASSQVPGWVYNEQFF.

V usage is TRBV4-1 and J usage is TRBJ1-5, with TRBD1 matching 9 bases. Per germline, CDR1 MGHRA and CDR2 YSYEKL. V shed 0 bases, J shed 3 bases, and the junction held 6 bases outside the gene matches. This CDR3 region has 17 residues. The CDR3 nucleotides are TGCGCCAGCAGCCAAGATGGGGACAGGGCCTACAATCAGCCCCAGCATTTT. As protein: CASSQDGDRAYNQPQHF.

The V and J genes are TRBV29-1 and TRBJ2-5; D might be TRBD2 (5 bases). The CDR3 sequence is 13 residues long. The V gene lost 3 bases and the J gene lost 8 bases, with 16 bases spanning the gap. The germline CDR1 and CDR2 sequences are SQVTM and ANQGSEA. The CDR3 loop is CSVESLARGTQYF. CDR3 sequence (DNA): TGCAGCGTTGAGTCGCTAGCCCGCGGTACCCAGTACTTC.

The CDR3 DNA is TGCGCCAGCAGCCCGTGGGTCGGAGGGAATCAGCCCCAGCATTTT. Its translation is CASSPWVGGNQPQHF. J is TRBJ1-5 and V is TRBV4-1; D is unclear. Trimming cost V 4 bases and J 4 bases, with 14 bases left between them. This CDR3 region has 15 residues. Per the germline V gene, CDR1 is MGHRA and CDR2 is YSYEKL.

The genes are TRBV18 and TRBJ1-5; D perhaps matches TRBD1 (5 bases). The CDR3 sequence is 14 residues long. The germline V gene encodes CDR1 KGHSH and CDR2 LQKENI. The V end was cut by 3 bases, the J end by 6 bases, with 12 bases between. CDR3 loop: CASSPEQGGQPQHF. The CDR3 region has the DNA TGTGCCAGCTCACCGGAGCAGGGCGGTCAGCCCCAGCATTTT.

This chain uses TRBV7-9 with TRBJ2-1; D assignment may be TRBD1 or TRBD2 (5 bases each). The CDR3 is made up of 14 amino acids. CDR1 SEHNR and CDR2 FQNEAQ come from the germline V gene (reference sequence). V lost 2 bases to trimming and J lost 6 bases, with 11 bases between them. The CDR3 DNA reads as TGTGCCAGCAGCTTACAGGGACCATTCAATGAGCAGTTCTTC. It encodes CASSLQGPFNEQFF.

The chain recombines TRBV7-2 with TRBJ2-1; D is tentatively TRBD1 or TRBD2 (5 bases each). CDR1 SGHTA and CDR2 FQGNSA come from the germline V gene. The CDR3 length is 15 residues. Trimming stripped 8 bases from V and 0 bases from J, with 14 bases between. CDR3: CASSEGESSYNEQFF. CDR3 coding DNA: TGTGCCAGCTCCGAAGGGGAGTCCTCCTACAATGAGCAGTTCTTC. Supplemented by reference TRBV7-2 and TRBJ2-1, the full variable domain reads GAGVSQSPSNKVTEKGKDVELRCDPISGHTALYWYRQSLGQGLEFLIYFQGNSAPDKSGLPSDRFSAERTGGSVSTLTIQRTQQEDSAVYLCASSEGESSYNEQFFGPGTRLTVL.

The table lists this clone with a few counts. The chain combines TRBV5-1 with TRBJ2-1; tentative D call: TRBD1 (6 bases). Trimming shortened V by 1 base and J by 6 bases, and 14 bases separated the two germline ends. This CDR3 has 15 residues. Per germline, CDR1 SGHRS and CDR2 YFSETQ. This CDR3 reads CASSLSTGLGNEQFF. The CDR3 DNA follows: TGCGCCAGCAGCTTGTCGACAGGCCTAGGCAATGAGCAGTTCTTC.

The chain links TRBV11-3 to TRBJ1-1; unclear D gene. V lost 5 bases and J lost 2, with 15 bases in between. The CDR3 length is 15 residues. CDR1 and CDR2 from the germline V gene are SGHNT and YENEEA. Here the CDR3 reads CASSPEPAGNTEAFF. CDR3 DNA sequence: TGTGCCAGCAGCCCCGAGCCTGCGGGTAACACTGAAGCTTTCTTT.

This clone has just one count. The V call is TRBV6-5, the J call TRBJ1-5; maybe TRBD1 (5 bases). The V end lost 3 bases, the J end lost 1 base, and 10 bases lay between the germline ends. The CDR3 is 15 amino acids. Per the germline V gene, CDR1 is MNHEY and CDR2 is SVGAGI. CDR3 DNA sequence: TGTGCCAGCAGTTATTCGGGGACGAGCAATCAGCCCCAGCATTTT. It yields the protein CASSYSGTSNQPQHF.

The CDR3 loop is CASGMDRGLQPQHF. The CDR3 coding sequence is TGTGCTAGTGGTATGGACAGGGGATTGCAGCCCCAGCATTTT. The rearrangement uses TRBV12-5 and TRBJ1-5, with 9 positions matching TRBD1. The germline gives CDR1 LGHNT, CDR2 FRNRAP. The CDR3 has 14 residues. After removal of 5 bases from V and 7 bases from J, the junction contained 6 bases not matched to a gene.

The CDR3 protein is CASSSGQGVDTQYF. In DNA form, the CDR3 reads TGTGCCAGCAGCTCTGGACAGGGCGTGGATACGCAGTATTTT. J is TRBJ2-3 and V is TRBV5-4; 8 nucleotides line up with TRBD1. This CDR3 contains 14 residues. V lost 3 bases to trimming and J lost 6 bases; unmatched junction nucleotides: 6. The germline CDR1 and CDR2 sequences are SGHNT and YYREEE (reference sequence).

The chain joins TRBV2 to TRBJ2-7; 16 positions agree with TRBD2. Unmatched junction bases numbered 11, after V lost 8 bases and J lost 7 bases. Per germline, CDR1 SNHLY and CDR2 FYNNEI. This CDR3 has 16 residues. CDR3 sequence: CASSSGLAGGQGEQYF. The CDR3 nucleotides read TGTGCCAGCTCGTCGGGACTAGCGGGGGGGCAAGGAGAGCAGTACTTC.

This clone was observed once. This chain connects TRBV7-8 to TRBJ2-2, with 8 positions matching TRBD1. V gave up 5 bases and J gave up 6 bases; unmatched junction bases: 5. The CDR3 is 14 residues long. Germline CDR1 and CDR2: SGHVS and FQNEAQ. CDR3 nucleotides: TGTGCCAGCAGCATGCTACAGGGGGCCGGGGAGCTGTTTTTT. It yields the protein CASSMLQGAGELFF.